These 14 T cell receptor beta chains originate from one sample sequenced in a study of blood T cell repertoires in COVID-19. The assay was immunoSEQ multiplex PCR, and TCRdb's table has in-frame clones only and misses some. This sample yields about 190,000 clones, of which approximately 92% are seen a single time; approximately 0.56% belongs to the top ten. The sequencing sample was made of peripheral blood. The receptors originated from a man aged 45-65 years with acute or convalescent COVID-19.

This sequence joins TRBV10-2 and TRBJ1-5, with a tentative D call TRBD1 (6 bases). The germline CDR1 and CDR2 sequences are WSHSY and SAAADI. CDR3 length equals 13 residues. Trimming shortened V by 6 bases and J by 7 bases, and 13 bases separated the two germline ends. In nucleotides, the CDR3 is TGCGCCAGCAGGGCAACAGGGATGCAGCCCCAGCATTTT. Encoded protein: CASRATGMQPQHF.

V gene TRBV2 combines with J gene TRBJ2-2, with TRBD1 matching 8 bases. This CDR3 spans 14 amino acids. Germline-derived CDR1 and CDR2 are SNHLY and FYNNEI. The trim removed 7 bases at V and 5 bases at J, leaving 6 bases unmatched. The CDR3 DNA sequence: TGTGCCAGCAACGGACAGGGTCAAACCGGGGAGCTGTTTTTT. Encoded protein: CASNGQGQTGELFF.

This clone was recorded once. The same CDR3 can be traced to other DNA sequences in this sample. The V gene is TRBV5-5, the J gene TRBJ1-2; D not certain. The CDR3 is 14 amino acids. The germline CDR1 and CDR2 sequences are SGHKS and YYEKEE (reference sequence). The V gene lost 2 bases and the J gene lost 4 bases, with 12 bases spanning the gap. The CDR3 loop is CASSLTSGVYGYTF. The CDR3 DNA reads TGTGCCAGCAGCTTAACATCGGGAGTCTATGGCTACACCTTC.

This clone appeared once. The CDR3 spells CASSKLCTVPMVYNEQFF. CDR3 coding DNA: TGTGCCAGCAGCAAATTGTGTACAGTCCCTATGGTCTACAATGAGCAGTTCTTC. The chain recombines TRBV21-1 with TRBJ2-1; TRBD1 is the table's D call and was not checked against the DNA. TRBV21-1 is listed as a pseudogene. The CDR3 spans 18 residues.

The J gene is TRBJ1-2, the V gene TRBV19, with TRBD1 matching over 7 bases. The CDR3 has 13 residues. V was clipped by 7 bases and J by 7 bases; unmatched bases: 9. Germline-derived CDR1 and CDR2 are LNHDA and SQIVND (reference sequence). The CDR3 bases are TGTGCCAGTAACGGACGAGGGGGCGGTGGCTACACCTTC. This translates into CASNGRGGGGYTF.

The rearrangement joins TRBV7-9 to TRBJ2-1, with TRBD2 matching over 9 bases. CDR1 is SEHNR and CDR2 is FQNEAQ in the germline V gene (reference sequence). V shed 6 bases and J 2 bases; nucleotides not matched to a gene: 14. The CDR3 extends over 18 amino acids. Here the CDR3 DNA reads TGTGCCAGCAGTGCATTAGCGGGAGCGGGGTCCGCCTACAATGAGCAGTTCTTC. This gives the protein CASSALAGAGSAYNEQFF.

A single count supports this clone. A read error may produce the germline difference seen at one junction end. The chain couples TRBV28 to TRBJ1-4, with TRBD1 matching over 8 bases. There are 14 residues in the CDR3. Germline V gene data show CDR1 as MDHEN and CDR2 as SYDVKM. The CDR3 loop is CASSPGQANEKLFF. CDR3 DNA sequence: TGTGCCAGCAGCCCGGGACAGGCTAACGAAAAACTGTTTTTT.

This chain joins TRBV19 and TRBJ2-1, with 10 bases fitting TRBD2. V shed 3 bases and J 5 bases; nucleotides not matched to a gene: 10. The CDR3 runs 17 residues. Per the germline V gene, CDR1 is LNHDA and CDR2 is SQIVND (reference sequence). The CDR3, as DNA: TGTGCCAGTAGTATCCAGGCGACTAGCGGGCCCCACAATGAGCAGTTCTTC. It translates to CASSIQATSGPHNEQFF. Filled out from reference TRBV19 and TRBJ2-1, the complete variable domain reads DGGITQSPKYLFRKEGQNVTLSCEQNLNHDAMYWYRQDPGQGLRLIYYSQIVNDFQKGDIAEGYSVSREKKESFPLTVTSAQKNPTAFYLCASSIQATSGPHNEQFFGPGTRLTVL.

In its sample, this clone was seen a few times. The CDR3 protein is CASIKGYTEAFF. CDR3 coding DNA: TGTGCCAGCATTAAGGGGTACACTGAAGCTTTCTTT. The V and J genes are TRBV12-3 or TRBV12-4 and TRBJ1-1; D is possibly TRBD1 (5 bases). The CDR3 is 12 amino acids. Trimming cost V 7 bases and J 3 bases, with 9 bases left between them.

In DNA, the CDR3 is TGTGCCAGCAGTTTGGGCGGGGGAGTTTTCCAAGAGACCCAGTACTTC. It is translated as CASSLGGGVFQETQYF. The chain couples TRBV28 to TRBJ2-5, with TRBD2 matching over 7 bases. Germline CDR1 MDHEN, CDR2 SYDVKM. This CDR3 spans 16 amino acids. The trim removed 3 bases at V and 1 base at J, leaving 8 bases unmatched.

The chain is built from TRBV19 and TRBJ1-1; D is possibly TRBD1 (6 bases). The length of the CDR3 is 17 residues. V was clipped by 1 base and J by 4 bases, with 19 bases between them. Germline V gene lookup returns CDR1 LNHDA and CDR2 SQIVND (reference sequence). CDR3 DNA: TGTGCCAGTAGTATAGGCCCCCGCGGGGGCGGGACCACTGAAGCTTTCTTT. The encoded protein is CASSIGPRGGGTTEAFF.

The V gene is TRBV28, the J gene TRBJ2-3, with D possibly TRBD2 on 6 matching bases. This CDR3 is 15 amino acids long. Germline CDR1 reads MDHEN; CDR2 reads SYDVKM. V was clipped by 3 bases and J by 1 base, with 11 bases between them. The CDR3 sequence: CASSFPGRGTDTQYF. Here the CDR3 DNA reads TGTGCCAGCAGTTTTCCCGGGAGAGGCACAGATACGCAGTATTTT.

The V call is TRBV2, the J call TRBJ1-6; 7 bases line up with TRBD1. The CDR3 covers 14 residues. The trim removed 1 base at V and 6 bases at J, leaving 0 bases unmatched. The germline gives CDR1 SNHLY, CDR2 FYNNEI. CDR3 DNA: TGTGCCAGCAGTGAAGGGGACAGTAATTCACCCCTCCACTTT. Translation gives CASSEGDSNSPLHF.

The chain combines TRBV29-1 with TRBJ2-1, with D unclear. This CDR3 is 13 amino acids long. Germline lookup yields CDR1 SQVTM and CDR2 ANQGSEA. Between the trimmed V and J ends, which lost 3 bases and 3 bases, there was a span of 9 bases. CDR3 DNA: TGCAGCGTTGAGTCCGCAGACTACAATGAGCAGTTCTTC. This sequence encodes CSVESADYNEQFF.